Below, one TCR beta chain is given with its context. Trimming removed 1 base from V and 5 bases from J; junction bases left unmatched: 7. CDR1 is SGHDN, CDR2 FVKESK, per germline. This CDR3 spans 15 amino acids. Some clones are missing from TCRdb's copy, which holds only in-frame ones; the method was immunoSEQ multiplex PCR. The table records 60,000 to 85,000 clones, more than 85% of them present only once. The sample is drawn from a study of T cell changes during pregnancy in multiple sclerosis. The V gene is TRBV14, the J gene TRBJ2-7; 8 nucleotides line up with TRBD1. The material sequenced was peripheral blood, taken in the second trimester of pregnancy. This TCR came from a female donor with multiple sclerosis, enrolled in a pregnancy study. This CDR3 is CASSQGTGSLHEQYF. CDR3 coding DNA: TGTGCCAGCAGCCAAGGGACAGGGAGCCTGCACGAGCAGTACTTC. Together with reference TRBV14 and TRBJ2-7, the CDR3 gives the full variable domain: EAGVTQFPSHSVIEKGQTVTLRCDPISGHDNLYWYRRVMGKEIKFLLHFVKESKQDESGMPNNRFLAERTGGTYSTLKVQPAELEDSGVYFCASSQGTGSLHEQYFGPGTRLTVT.